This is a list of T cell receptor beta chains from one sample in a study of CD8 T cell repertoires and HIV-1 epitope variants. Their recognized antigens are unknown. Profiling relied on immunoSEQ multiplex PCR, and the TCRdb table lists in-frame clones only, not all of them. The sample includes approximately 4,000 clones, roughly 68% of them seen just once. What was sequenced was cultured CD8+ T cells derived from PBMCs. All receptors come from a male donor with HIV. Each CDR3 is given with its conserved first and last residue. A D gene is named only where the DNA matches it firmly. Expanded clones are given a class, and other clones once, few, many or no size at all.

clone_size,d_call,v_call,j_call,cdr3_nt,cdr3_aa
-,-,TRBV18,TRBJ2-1,TGTGCCAGCTCACTTGGGGAGTCCAATGAGCAGTTCTTC,CASSLGESNEQFF
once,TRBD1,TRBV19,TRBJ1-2,TGTGCCAGTAGTCCCGACAGGGAATTCCTCTATGGCTACACCTTC,CASSPDREFLYGYTF
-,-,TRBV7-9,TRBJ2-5,TGTGCCAGCAGTCCTGTCCCGGGACGTAGACAAGAGACCCAGTACTTC,CASSPVPGRRQETQYF
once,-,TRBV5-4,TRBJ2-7,TGTGCCAGCAGCTTACTGGGCTACGAGCAGTACTTC,CASSLLGYEQYF
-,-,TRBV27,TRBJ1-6,TGTGCCAGCAGTTTGGACCATAATTCACCCCTCCACTTT,CASSLDHNSPLHF
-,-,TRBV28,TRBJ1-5,TGTGCCAGCAGCCTAGTTGAGGGTTACCAGCATTTT,CASSLVEGYQHF
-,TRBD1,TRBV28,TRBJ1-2,TGTGCCAGCATGGGACAGGGCCGTGGTGGCTACACCTTC,CASMGQGRGGYTF
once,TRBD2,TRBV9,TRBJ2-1,TGTGCCAGCAGCGTAGAGCGCGGGGGCTACAATGAGCAGTTCTTC,CASSVERGGYNEQFF
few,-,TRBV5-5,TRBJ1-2,TGTGCCAGCAGCCCCGGACCAGGAGGCTACACCTTC,CASSPGPGGYTF
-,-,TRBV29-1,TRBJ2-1,TGCAGCGTTGAAGATGTTTTCGGGGGTGCGTCCTACAATGAGCAGTTCTTC,CSVEDVFGGASYNEQFF
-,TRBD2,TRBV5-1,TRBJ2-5,TGCGCCAGCAGTTTTTATAGCGGGAGAAGGGGAGAGACCCAGTACTTC,CASSFYSGRRGETQYF
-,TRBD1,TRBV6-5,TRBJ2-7,TGTGCCAGCCGCTTCCGGGACAGGGACAACGAGCAGTACTTC,CASRFRDRDNEQYF
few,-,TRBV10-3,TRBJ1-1,TGTGCCATCAGTGAAGGCGACACTGAAGCTTTCTTT,CAISEGDTEAFF
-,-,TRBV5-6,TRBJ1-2,TGTGCCAGCAGCTTGGAGCCCCGCTATGGCTACACCTTC,CASSLEPRYGYTF
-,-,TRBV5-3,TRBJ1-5,TGTGCCAGAAGCGGTACCGATTACAGGGCCCTGGGCGAGAGGAATCAGCCCCAGCATTTT,CARSGTDYRALGERNQPQHF
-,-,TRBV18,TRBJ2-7,TGTGCCAGCTCAGTCGACAGCTCCTACGAGCAGTACTTC,CASSVDSSYEQYF
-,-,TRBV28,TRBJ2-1,TGTGCCAGCATCGATCTAGCGAACTACAATGAGCAGTTCTTC,CASIDLANYNEQFF
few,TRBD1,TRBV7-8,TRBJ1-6,TGTGCCAGCAGCCCGAGGACAGGAGTAGAGTCACCCCTCCACTTT,CASSPRTGVESPLHF
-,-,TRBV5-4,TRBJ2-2,TGTGCCAGCAGCTTGGTCGACACCGGGGAGCTGTTTTTT,CASSLVDTGELFF
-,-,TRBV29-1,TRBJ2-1,TGCAGCGTCGAGGGTCCCTCGGGGATCAATGAGCAGTTCTTC,CSVEGPSGINEQFF
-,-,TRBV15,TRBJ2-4,TGTGCCACCAGCAGAGAGATTGGGGGCGGAAACATTCAGTACTTC,CATSREIGGGNIQYF
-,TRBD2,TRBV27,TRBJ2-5,TGTGCCAGCAGTTTAATCCTAGCGGGGGGTGTAGAGACCCAGTACTTC,CASSLILAGGVETQYF
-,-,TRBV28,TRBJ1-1,TGTGCCAGCAGTTTTCGGGGATGGGGCGCTGAAGCTTTCTTT,CASSFRGWGAEAFF
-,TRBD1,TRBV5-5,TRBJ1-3,TGTGCCAGCAGCGGGACAGGGTCTGGAAACACCATATATTTT,CASSGTGSGNTIYF
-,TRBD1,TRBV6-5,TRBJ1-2,TGTGCCAGCAGTTCTTCACAGGGGGCTGACTATGGCTACACCTTC,CASSSSQGADYGYTF
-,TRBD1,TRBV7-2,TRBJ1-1,TGTGCCAGCAGCCCCATAGGGGGCGCGGGCACTGAAGCTTTCTTT,CASSPIGGAGTEAFF
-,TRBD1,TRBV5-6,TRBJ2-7,TGTGCCAGCAGCGGGGGACAGGCCCCCTACGAGCAGTACTTC,CASSGGQAPYEQYF
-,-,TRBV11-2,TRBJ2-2,TGTGCCAGCAGCCTGAGTCGGAAGACCGGGGAGCTGTTTTTT,CASSLSRKTGELFF
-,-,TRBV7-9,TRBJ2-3,TGTGCCAGCAGCCCGGACGATACGCAGTATTTT,CASSPDDTQYF
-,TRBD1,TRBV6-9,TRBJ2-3,TGTGCCAGCAGGGACTCGGACAGGGGGCAGGGAGATACGCAGTATTTT,CASRDSDRGQGDTQYF
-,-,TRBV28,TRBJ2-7,TGTGCCGGGGGGGACAGGAGTCGCTACGAGCAGTACTTC,CAGGDRSRYEQYF
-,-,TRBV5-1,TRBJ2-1,TGCGCCAGCAGCCCGCGGGACATAATGAATGAGCAGTTCTTC,CASSPRDIMNEQFF